The rows below give T cell receptor beta chains drawn from one sample of a study of shared clonotypes between healthy human individuals. The assay was immunoSEQ multiplex PCR, and TCRdb's table has in-frame clones only and misses some. In the table there are around 600,000 clones, approximately 95% of which are singletons. Specimen: naive CD8+ T cells sorted from blood. The receptors stem from a woman aged 30 to 39 in good health. The CDR3 runs from the conserved cysteine through the conserved F or W. The order of the fields is J gene, clone size, D gene, V gene, CDR3 DNA, CDR3 protein. A D gene is named only where the DNA matches it firmly. Clone size appears in some rows only: once, few, many, or a class for an expanded clone.

>TRBJ2-7|once|-|TRBV13
TGTGCCAGCAGCTTAAGGTCCTACGAGCAGTACTTC
CASSLRSYEQYF
>TRBJ1-1|-|-|TRBV7-9
TGTGCCAGCAGCTTAGAGGGGAGGGTGAACACTGAAGCTTTCTTT
CASSLEGRVNTEAFF
>TRBJ1-3|once|TRBD1|TRBV9
TGTGCCAGCAGCCCATGGACAGGGAGGCGTGGAAACACCATATATTTT
CASSPWTGRRGNTIYF
>TRBJ1-2|-|-|TRBV5-4
TGTGCCAGCACCCTGGGGACCTTCAAGGGCTACACCTTC
CASTLGTFKGYTF
>TRBJ2-7|-|-|TRBV4-1
TGCGCCAGCAGCCAGGCCGTCATTAGCGGTAAGAGCTCCTACGAGCAGTACTTC
CASSQAVISGKSSYEQYF
>TRBJ2-3|once|-|TRBV4-1
TGCGCCAGCAGCCAAGACGCTGTGACAGATACGCAGTATTTT
CASSQDAVTDTQYF
>TRBJ2-7|-|TRBD2|TRBV7-9
TGTGCCAGCAGCCCGGGGGGCTACGAGCAGTACTTC
CASSPGGYEQYF
>TRBJ2-7|-|TRBD1|TRBV14
TGTGCCAGCAGCCAAGGAGAAACAGGGGTATTCGATTACGAGCAGTACTTC
CASSQGETGVFDYEQYF
>TRBJ1-5|once|-|TRBV5-8
TGTGCCAGCAGCTTATCAGGGTCGGTCCAGCCCCAGCATTTT
CASSLSGSVQPQHF
>TRBJ2-7|-|-|TRBV21-1
TGTGCCAGCAGCAAAGCCCAAATAAAGTTAGCGGGCGGACCCTACGAGCAGTACTTC
CASSKAQIKLAGGPYEQYF
>TRBJ2-6|-|-|TRBV11-1
TGTGCCAGCAGCTGGTGGGACTCTGGGGCCAACGTCCTGACTTTC
CASSWWDSGANVLTF
>TRBJ1-6|-|TRBD1|TRBV28
TGTGCCAGCAGTGGGACAGGGTCTTCACCCCTCCACTTT
CASSGTGSSPLHF
>TRBJ2-7|-|TRBD1|TRBV27
TGTGCCAGCAGCCAGGACAGGGGCTACGAGCAGTACTTC
CASSQDRGYEQYF
>TRBJ2-2|-|-|TRBV19
TGTGCCAGTAGCTTAGTCAGGCGGCAGGGTACCCGGGGAGCCCTGTTTTTT
CASSLVRRQGTRGALFF
>TRBJ1-4|-|-|TRBV15
TGTGCCACCAGCAGAAGGACAGCGGGGGTAGCTGAAAAACTGTTTTTT
CATSRRTAGVAEKLFF
>TRBJ1-4|-|-|TRBV4-1
TGCGCCAGCAGCCCCCCTGCCGGGAAACTGTTTTTT
CASSPPAGKLFF
>TRBJ2-7|-|TRBD1|TRBV28
TGTGCCAGCAGTTTTCAGGGGGCTAACGAGCAGTACTTC
CASSFQGANEQYF